The rows below give T cell receptor beta chains drawn from one sample of a study of molecular identifiers for immune sequencing clone quantification. TCRdb recomputed calls from the PCR reads with MiXCR, one row per CDR3 protein. The sample consists of hundreds of thousands of distinct CDR3 sequences, about 25% of them appearing once. The sequenced sample consisted of naive CD8+ T cells from blood, with Jurkat cell RNA spiked in. These receptor sequences come from a human donor in good health. Some libraries in this study had Jurkat cell RNA spiked in. Each CDR3 is given with its conserved first and last residue. A D gene is named only where the DNA matches it firmly. Not every row has a clone size; where given, it reads once, few, many or a size class.

j_gene: TRBJ1-1; d_gene: .; abundance: many; v_gene: TRBV7-2; CDR3aa: CASSFGGRTEAFF; CDR3nt: TGTGCCAGCAGCTTCGGGGGTCGGACTGAAGCTTTCTTT
j_gene: TRBJ2-5; d_gene: TRBD2; abundance: .; v_gene: TRBV11-2; CDR3aa: CASLGTSRETQYF; CDR3nt: TGTGCCAGCCTTGGGACTAGCAGAGAGACCCAGTACTTC
j_gene: TRBJ2-1; d_gene: .; abundance: .; v_gene: TRBV6-2/TRBV6-3; CDR3aa: CASSSNGQQDEQFF; CDR3nt: TGTGCCAGCAGTTCTAACGGCCAGCAAGATGAGCAGTTCTTC
j_gene: TRBJ2-3; d_gene: .; abundance: many; v_gene: TRBV12-3/TRBV12-4; CDR3aa: CASSLGWTGSTDTQYF; CDR3nt: TGTGCCAGCAGTTTAGGTTGGACGGGGAGCACAGATACGCAGTATTTT
j_gene: TRBJ1-2; d_gene: .; abundance: few; v_gene: TRBV14; CDR3aa: CASSQDPIQYPYGYTF; CDR3nt: TGTGCCAGCAGCCAAGACCCAATACAGTACCCCTATGGCTACACCTTC
j_gene: TRBJ2-3; d_gene: .; abundance: many; v_gene: TRBV6-2/TRBV6-3; CDR3aa: CASSYEVGLANTDTQYF; CDR3nt: TGTGCCAGCAGTTACGAAGTGGGGCTAGCCAACACAGATACGCAGTATTTT
j_gene: TRBJ2-7; d_gene: .; abundance: .; v_gene: TRBV25-1; CDR3aa: CASSDGHYEQYF; CDR3nt: TGTGCCAGCAGTGACGGACACTACGAGCAGTACTTC
j_gene: TRBJ1-5; d_gene: .; abundance: few; v_gene: TRBV6-4; CDR3aa: CASSTDRVPDYSNQPQHF; CDR3nt: TGTGCCAGCAGTACCGACCGGGTGCCGGACTATAGCAATCAGCCCCAGCATTTT
j_gene: TRBJ2-5; d_gene: .; abundance: .; v_gene: TRBV19; CDR3aa: CASSKIPGETQYF; CDR3nt: TGTGCCAGTAGTAAGATCCCCGGGGAGACCCAGTACTTC
j_gene: TRBJ2-4; d_gene: TRBD1; abundance: few; v_gene: TRBV5-4; CDR3aa: CASSLSGTGKNIQYF; CDR3nt: TGTGCCAGCAGCCTAAGCGGGACAGGGAAAAACATTCAGTACTTC
j_gene: TRBJ1-2; d_gene: .; abundance: many; v_gene: TRBV4-2; CDR3aa: CASSQDRHTSYGYTF; CDR3nt: TGTGCCAGCAGCCAAGATCGGCACACATCCTATGGCTACACCTTC
j_gene: TRBJ1-3; d_gene: .; abundance: .; v_gene: TRBV9; CDR3aa: CSSSPEDGNTIYF; CDR3nt: TGTTCCAGCAGCCCAGAAGACGGAAACACCATATATTTT
j_gene: TRBJ2-4; d_gene: .; abundance: .; v_gene: TRBV5-3; CDR3aa: CASSLEYNIQYF; CDR3nt: TGTGCCAGCAGCTTGGAATATAACATTCAGTACTTC
j_gene: TRBJ2-7; d_gene: TRBD1; abundance: many; v_gene: TRBV6-6; CDR3aa: CATGQVGYEQYF; CDR3nt: TGTGCCACGGGACAGGTGGGCTACGAGCAGTACTTC
j_gene: TRBJ2-5; d_gene: .; abundance: many; v_gene: TRBV28; CDR3aa: CASSITLPETQYF; CDR3nt: TGTGCCAGCAGTATCACGCTCCCAGAGACCCAGTACTTC
j_gene: TRBJ2-3; d_gene: .; abundance: once; v_gene: TRBV12-3/TRBV12-4; CDR3aa: CASTPCGLQYF; CDR3nt: TGTGCCAGCACCCCGTGTGGGCTGCAATATTTT
j_gene: TRBJ1-2; d_gene: .; abundance: .; v_gene: TRBV4-1; CDR3aa: CASSQGRTSGYGYTF; CDR3nt: TGCGCCAGCAGCCAAGGTAGGACTTCCGGATATGGCTACACCTTC
j_gene: TRBJ1-1; d_gene: .; abundance: few; v_gene: TRBV25-1; CDR3aa: CASSDYYTEAFF; CDR3nt: TGTGCCAGCAGTGACTATTACACTGAAGCTTTCTTT
j_gene: TRBJ1-1; d_gene: TRBD1; abundance: many; v_gene: TRBV29-1; CDR3aa: CSVEFGTGGAFF; CDR3nt: TGCAGCGTTGAATTCGGGACAGGGGGAGCTTTCTTT
j_gene: TRBJ1-3; d_gene: .; abundance: .; v_gene: TRBV7-2; CDR3aa: CASGLVSGEGNTIYF; CDR3nt: TGTGCCAGCGGCTTAGTCTCTGGGGAAGGAAACACCATATATTTT
j_gene: TRBJ1-1; d_gene: TRBD1; abundance: many; v_gene: TRBV4-3; CDR3aa: CASSQVRTGGTEAFF; CDR3nt: TGCGCCAGCAGCCAAGTACGGACAGGGGGCACTGAAGCTTTCTTT
j_gene: TRBJ2-7; d_gene: .; abundance: few; v_gene: TRBV7-9; CDR3aa: CASSYRAYEQYF; CDR3nt: TGTGCCAGCAGCTACAGGGCCTACGAGCAGTACTTC
j_gene: TRBJ1-1; d_gene: .; abundance: few; v_gene: TRBV12-3/TRBV12-4; CDR3aa: CASSWFPLSYTEAFF; CDR3nt: TGTGCCAGCAGTTGGTTCCCGTTGTCCTACACTGAAGCTTTCTTT
j_gene: TRBJ1-5; d_gene: .; abundance: .; v_gene: TRBV19; CDR3aa: CASSLLEVIGNQPQHF; CDR3nt: TGTGCCAGTAGTCTTCTTGAGGTTATAGGCAATCAGCCCCAGCATTTT
j_gene: TRBJ2-5; d_gene: .; abundance: many; v_gene: TRBV6-6; CDR3aa: CASSSRSQETQYF; CDR3nt: TGTGCCAGCAGTTCCAGGAGCCAAGAGACCCAGTACTTC
j_gene: TRBJ1-4; d_gene: .; abundance: few; v_gene: TRBV9; CDR3aa: CASSGLETTNEKLFF; CDR3nt: TGTGCCAGCAGCGGTTTGGAAACAACTAATGAAAAACTGTTTTTT
j_gene: TRBJ1-1; d_gene: .; abundance: few; v_gene: TRBV6-5; CDR3aa: CASSPRLGTEAFF; CDR3nt: TGTGCCAGCAGTCCGCGACTAGGGACTGAAGCTTTCTTT
j_gene: TRBJ2-3; d_gene: .; abundance: few; v_gene: TRBV25-1; CDR3aa: CASSELSDTQYF; CDR3nt: TGTGCCAGCAGTGAGTTGTCAGATACGCAGTATTTT
j_gene: TRBJ2-7; d_gene: TRBD1; abundance: .; v_gene: TRBV12-3/TRBV12-4; CDR3aa: CASSPWDREDEQYF; CDR3nt: TGTGCCAGCAGTCCCTGGGACAGGGAGGACGAGCAGTACTTC
j_gene: TRBJ1-1; d_gene: .; abundance: .; v_gene: TRBV20-1; CDR3aa: CSAPLEWGENTEAFF; CDR3nt: TGCAGTGCCCCCCTTGAGTGGGGTGAGAACACTGAAGCTTTCTTT
j_gene: TRBJ2-7; d_gene: .; abundance: many; v_gene: TRBV20-1; CDR3aa: CSARFAEKGQWEQYF; CDR3nt: TGCAGTGCTAGATTTGCTGAGAAGGGACAATGGGAGCAGTACTTC
j_gene: TRBJ2-3; d_gene: .; abundance: .; v_gene: TRBV19; CDR3aa: CASSIEITDTQYF; CDR3nt: TGTGCCAGTAGTATAGAAATCACAGATACGCAGTATTTT
j_gene: TRBJ1-2; d_gene: .; abundance: few; v_gene: TRBV7-9; CDR3aa: CASSPIPAFRYGYTF; CDR3nt: TGTGCCAGCAGCCCTATCCCCGCCTTTCGCTATGGCTACACCTTC
j_gene: TRBJ1-5; d_gene: .; abundance: few; v_gene: TRBV27; CDR3aa: CASSFQGMNQPQHF; CDR3nt: TGTGCCAGCAGTTTCCAGGGAATGAATCAGCCCCAGCATTTT
j_gene: TRBJ2-2; d_gene: .; abundance: .; v_gene: TRBV7-9; CDR3aa: CASSFGGGGDTGELFF; CDR3nt: TGTGCCAGCAGCTTCGGAGGGGGCGGAGACACCGGGGAGCTGTTTTTT
j_gene: TRBJ2-5; d_gene: .; abundance: many; v_gene: TRBV7-9; CDR3aa: CASSRRDNQETQYF; CDR3nt: TGTGCCAGCAGCCGACGGGACAACCAAGAGACCCAGTACTTC
j_gene: TRBJ1-1; d_gene: .; abundance: few; v_gene: TRBV6-5; CDR3aa: CASSYPGVGAFF; CDR3nt: TGTGCCAGCAGTTACCCTGGAGTCGGAGCTTTCTTT
j_gene: TRBJ2-7; d_gene: TRBD1; abundance: many; v_gene: TRBV10-3; CDR3aa: CAISDRGPEQYF; CDR3nt: TGTGCCATCAGTGACAGGGGGCCCGAGCAGTACTTC
j_gene: TRBJ1-4; d_gene: .; abundance: many; v_gene: TRBV29-1; CDR3aa: CSVGLGPGREKLFF; CDR3nt: TGCAGCGTGGGACTAGGGCCGGGGCGTGAAAAACTGTTTTTT
j_gene: TRBJ2-1; d_gene: TRBD2; abundance: .; v_gene: TRBV9; CDR3aa: CASSPGTSGGYEQFF; CDR3nt: TGTGCTAGCAGCCCCGGGACTAGCGGGGGGTATGAGCAGTTCTTC
j_gene: TRBJ2-1; d_gene: .; abundance: many; v_gene: TRBV7-9; CDR3aa: CASSPEVGGPYNEQFF; CDR3nt: TGTGCCAGCAGCCCCGAGGTTGGGGGGCCCTACAATGAGCAGTTCTTC
j_gene: TRBJ2-7; d_gene: TRBD2; abundance: .; v_gene: TRBV20-1; CDR3aa: CSARWTSGTAQYF; CDR3nt: TGCAGTGCCCGTTGGACTAGCGGAACCGCGCAGTACTTC
j_gene: TRBJ2-2; d_gene: .; abundance: .; v_gene: TRBV7-9; CDR3aa: CTSSSDPGELFF; CDR3nt: TGTACCAGCAGCTCAGATCCCGGGGAGCTGTTTTTT
j_gene: TRBJ2-3; d_gene: TRBD2; abundance: many; v_gene: TRBV20-1; CDR3aa: CSASSGGGPPDTQYF; CDR3nt: TGCAGTGCTAGTTCCGGGGGAGGGCCGCCAGATACGCAGTATTTT
j_gene: TRBJ1-1; d_gene: .; abundance: many; v_gene: TRBV7-9; CDR3aa: CASQSLVGGEAFF; CDR3nt: TGTGCCAGCCAAAGCTTAGTTGGGGGAGAAGCTTTCTTT
j_gene: TRBJ2-3; d_gene: TRBD2; abundance: .; v_gene: TRBV5-1; CDR3aa: CASSPRLAGGDTQYF; CDR3nt: TGCGCCAGCAGCCCGAGACTAGCGGGAGGGGATACGCAGTATTTT
j_gene: TRBJ1-1; d_gene: .; abundance: many; v_gene: TRBV7-9; CDR3aa: CASSLGGKAEAFF; CDR3nt: TGTGCCAGCAGCTTAGGAGGAAAGGCTGAAGCTTTCTTT
j_gene: TRBJ2-2; d_gene: TRBD1; abundance: many; v_gene: TRBV27; CDR3aa: CASSPGQGGTGELFF; CDR3nt: TGTGCCAGCAGTCCCGGACAGGGTGGGACCGGGGAGCTGTTTTTT
j_gene: TRBJ2-1; d_gene: TRBD2; abundance: .; v_gene: TRBV7-2; CDR3aa: CASSLAGLSSYNEQFF; CDR3nt: TGTGCCAGCAGTTTAGCGGGCCTTAGCTCCTACAATGAGCAGTTCTTC
j_gene: TRBJ1-1; d_gene: .; abundance: many; v_gene: TRBV6-5; CDR3aa: CASSFSPGVEAFF; CDR3nt: TGTGCCAGCAGCTTTTCACCGGGCGTTGAAGCTTTCTTT